Detailed here is one T cell receptor beta chain. The source of the sample is a study of blood T cell repertoires in COVID-19. About the research overall: Acute and convalescent COVID-19 specimens originated in the United States, Italy and Spain. T cells, B-cell-depleted T cells, or PBMCs supplied cDNA or gDNA.

CDR1 is SGHRS and CDR2 is YFSETQ in the germline V gene. V lost 4 bases, J lost 7 bases, and 8 bases stayed unmatched. This CDR3 spans 15 amino acids. Original processing notes: Estimation of nucleated cell counts relied on the amplification of reference gene primers. Clones were sequenced by immunoSEQ multiplex PCR, and TCRdb holds only the in-frame ones, with some missing. V and J calls and clone size are given by that table; D and trimming were obtained from the DNA. The data show about 81,000 clones, about 89% seen once. Sequences were obtained from peripheral blood. The rearrangement links TRBV5-1 to TRBJ2-2; 9 bases match TRBD1. The sequence was obtained from a man between 65 and 80 years old with active or convalescent COVID-19. Written as DNA, the CDR3 is TGCGCCAGCAGCCCCCGGACAGGGGAGGTCGGGGAGCTGTTTTTT. It specifies CASSPRTGEVGELFF. Full variable domain (rest looked up from reference TRBV5-1 and TRBJ2-2): KAGVTQTPRYLIKTRGQQVTLSCSPISGHRSVSWYQQTPGQGLQFLFEYFSETQRNKGNFPGRFSGRQFSNSRSEMNVSTLELGDSALYLCASSPRTGEVGELFFGEGSRLTVL.